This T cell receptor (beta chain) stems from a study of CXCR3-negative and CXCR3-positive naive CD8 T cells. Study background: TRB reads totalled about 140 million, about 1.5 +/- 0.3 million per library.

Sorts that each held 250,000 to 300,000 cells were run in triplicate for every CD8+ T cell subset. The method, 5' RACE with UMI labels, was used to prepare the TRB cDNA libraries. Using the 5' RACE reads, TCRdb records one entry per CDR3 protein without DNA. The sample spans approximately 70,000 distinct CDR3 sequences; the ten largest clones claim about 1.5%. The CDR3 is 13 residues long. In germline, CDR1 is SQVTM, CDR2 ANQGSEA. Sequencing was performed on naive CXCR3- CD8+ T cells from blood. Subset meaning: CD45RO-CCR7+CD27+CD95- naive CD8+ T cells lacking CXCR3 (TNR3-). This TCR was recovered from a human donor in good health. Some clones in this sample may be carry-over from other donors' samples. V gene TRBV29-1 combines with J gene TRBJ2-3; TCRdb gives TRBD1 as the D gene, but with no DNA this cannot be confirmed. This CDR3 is CSVRGPNTDTQYF.